These 10 T cell receptor beta chains were sequenced from one sample in a study of blood T cells in healthy people across ages. Together with a sample-barcoded 5' primer, a J-beta primer mix was included in a second PCR lasting about 6 to 12 cycles. TCRdb recomputed calls from the 5' RACE reads with MiXCR, one row per CDR3 protein. Here the sample spans 730,000 or so distinct CDR3 sequences, more than 40% being singletons. The sequencing input was blood. These receptors all come from an older woman in good health.

J is TRBJ1-1 and V is TRBV6-6; D is unclear. CDR1 MNHNY and CDR2 SVGAGI come from the germline V gene (reference sequence). This CDR3 is 13 amino acids long. The germline V and J ends were trimmed by 0 bases and 8 bases, with 10 bases remaining between them. As DNA, the CDR3 is TGTGCCAGCAGTTACTCATCCCCCCAGGAAGCTTTCTTT. As protein: CASSYSSPQEAFF.

This clonotype was counted at least ten times. The chain has TRBV10-3 and TRBJ1-1, with a weak D call TRBD1 (5 bases). The CDR3 consists of 14 residues. CDR1 is ENHRY and CDR2 is SYGVKD in the germline V gene. Trimming took off 3 bases at V and 1 base at J, with 9 bases between the two ends. In DNA form, the CDR3 reads TGTGCCATCAGTGATAACGGGGCGAACACTGAAGCTTTCTTT. It translates to CAISDNGANTEAFF.

V gene TRBV10-3 combines with J gene TRBJ1-5; 10 nucleotides match TRBD1. The V gene's germline CDR1 is ENHRY and CDR2 SYGVKD. J lost 0 bases, V lost 5 bases, and 7 bases had no gene match. This CDR3 spans 17 amino acids. In nucleotides, the CDR3 is TGTGCCATCAGTCCCGGGACAGGGGCGATTAGCAATCAGCCCCAGCATTTT. Translating gives CAISPGTGAISNQPQHF.

The rearrangement joins TRBV6-1 to TRBJ2-7; weak D call: TRBD1 (6 bases). V was cut by 4 bases and J by 2 bases, with 21 bases left in between. The V gene's germline CDR1 is MNHNS and CDR2 SASEGT. This CDR3 is built from 17 residues. Here the CDR3 DNA reads TGTGCCAGCAGTGTTAAAAGCACCGGGACAAAGACCTACGAGCAGTACTTC. Amino acid sequence: CASSVKSTGTKTYEQYF.

The chain uses TRBV10-3 and TRBJ2-4, with D possibly TRBD1 on 6 matching bases. The J call is in doubt because the DNA end fits TRBJ2-5 better. Germline V gives CDR1 ENHRY, CDR2 SYGVKD. CDR3 length equals 15 residues. CDR3 coding DNA: TGTGCCATCGGATCTTCCGGGACAAACCAAGAGACCCAGTACTTC. Amino acid sequence: CAIGSSGTNQETQYF.

This clonotype was seen only a few times. The J gene is TRBJ2-7, the V gene TRBV11-3; tentatively, D is TRBD2 (6 bases). V gave up 0 bases and J gave up 5 bases, with 11 bases separating them. The CDR3 has 14 amino acids. The germline gives CDR1 SGHNT, CDR2 YENEEA. CDR3 bases: TGTGCCAGCAGCTTAGACCCCACTAGCCACGAGCAGTACTTC. Protein sequence: CASSLDPTSHEQYF.

This clonotype was counted once. This rearrangement joins TRBV20-1 to TRBJ2-3; perhaps TRBD2 as D (6 bases). The CDR3 extends over 16 amino acids. The V gene lost 0 bases and the J gene lost 0 bases, with 13 bases spanning the gap. The germline CDR1 and CDR2 sequences are DFQATT and SNEGSKA (reference sequence). The CDR3: CSAREGGGKSTDTQYF. The CDR3 DNA is TGCAGTGCTAGAGAAGGTGGAGGGAAGAGCACAGATACGCAGTATTTT.

The DNA of the CDR3 is TGCAGTGCTCGACCGGGTAGCGGGAGGTCTGGGGCCAACGTCCTGACTTTC. This sequence encodes CSARPGSGRSGANVLTF. The chain combines TRBV20-1 with TRBJ2-6; TRBD2 aligns across 10 bases. Germline CDR1 and CDR2: DFQATT and SNEGSKA (reference sequence). This CDR3 region has 17 residues. V lost 5 bases to trimming and J lost 1 base; unmatched junction nucleotides: 8.

The V gene is TRBV29-1, the J gene TRBJ2-5; 12 nucleotides line up with TRBD2. The V and J ends lost 5 bases and 2 bases, in that order; junction bases with no gene match: 6. CDR3 length: 15 amino acids. Per the germline V gene, CDR1 is SQVTM and CDR2 is ANQGSEA. The CDR3 region has the DNA TGCAGCGTTCCTGGGACTAGCGGGTATCAAGAGACCCAGTACTTC. This codes for CSVPGTSGYQETQYF.

The chain couples TRBV7-9 to TRBJ2-7, with 9 bases matching TRBD1. V shed 3 bases, J shed 7 bases, and the junction held 4 bases outside the gene matches. The CDR3 extends over 13 amino acids. Germline V lookup: CDR1 SEHNR, CDR2 FQNEAQ (reference sequence). As DNA, the CDR3 is TGTGCCAGCAGCTTGGGGGACAGGGAAGAGCAGTACTTC. Its protein product is CASSLGDREEQYF.